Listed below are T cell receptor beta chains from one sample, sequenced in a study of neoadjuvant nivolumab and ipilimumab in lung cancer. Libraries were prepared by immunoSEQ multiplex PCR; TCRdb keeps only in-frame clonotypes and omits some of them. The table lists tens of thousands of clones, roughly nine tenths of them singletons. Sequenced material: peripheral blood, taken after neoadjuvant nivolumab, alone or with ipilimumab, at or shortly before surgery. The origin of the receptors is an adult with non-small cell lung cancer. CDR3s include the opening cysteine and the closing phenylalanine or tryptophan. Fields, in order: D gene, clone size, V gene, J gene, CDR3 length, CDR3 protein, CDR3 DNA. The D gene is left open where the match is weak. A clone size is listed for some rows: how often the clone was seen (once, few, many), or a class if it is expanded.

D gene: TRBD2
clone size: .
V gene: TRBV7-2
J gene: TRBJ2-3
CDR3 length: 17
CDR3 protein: CASSLVGSGGAADTQYF
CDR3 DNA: TGTGCCAGCAGCTTAGTAGGTAGCGGGGGGGCCGCAGATACGCAGTATTTT

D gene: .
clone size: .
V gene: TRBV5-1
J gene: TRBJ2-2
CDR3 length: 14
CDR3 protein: CASSLKGGTGELFF
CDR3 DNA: TGCGCCAGCAGCCTCAAAGGAGGGACCGGGGAGCTGTTTTTT

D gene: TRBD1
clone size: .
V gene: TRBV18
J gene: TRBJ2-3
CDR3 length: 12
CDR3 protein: CASSPRQGTQYF
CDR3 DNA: TGTGCCAGCTCACCCCGACAGGGTACGCAGTATTTT

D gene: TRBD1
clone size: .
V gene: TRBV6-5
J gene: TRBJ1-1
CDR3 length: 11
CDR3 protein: CASFYRGGAFF
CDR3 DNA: TGTGCCAGCTTTTACAGGGGGGGAGCTTTCTTT

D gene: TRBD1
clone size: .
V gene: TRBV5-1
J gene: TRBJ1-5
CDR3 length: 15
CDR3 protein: CASSLGQGAAQPQHF
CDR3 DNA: TGCGCCAGCAGCTTGGGACAGGGGGCAGCTCAGCCCCAGCATTTT

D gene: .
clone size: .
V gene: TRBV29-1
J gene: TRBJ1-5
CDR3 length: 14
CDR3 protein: CSVEAPVGSGRWHF
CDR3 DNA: TGCAGCGTTGAAGCTCCCGTGGGCTCAGGGCGTTGGCATTTT

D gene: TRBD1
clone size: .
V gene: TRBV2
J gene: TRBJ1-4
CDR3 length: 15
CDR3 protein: CASSPGTGSTQKLFF
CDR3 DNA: TGTGCCAGCAGCCCCGGGACAGGGTCTACGCAAAAACTGTTTTTT

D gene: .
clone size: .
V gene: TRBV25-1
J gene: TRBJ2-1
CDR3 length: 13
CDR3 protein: CASSPWSNDEQFF
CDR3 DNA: TGTGCCAGCAGTCCATGGTCGAACGATGAGCAGTTCTTC

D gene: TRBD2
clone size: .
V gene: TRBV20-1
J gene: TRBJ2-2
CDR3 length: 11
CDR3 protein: CRVAGGGELFF
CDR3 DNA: TGCAGGGTAGCGGGGGGCGGGGAGCTGTTTTTT

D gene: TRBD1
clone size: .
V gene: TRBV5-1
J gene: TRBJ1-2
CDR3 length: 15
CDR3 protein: CASSPGQGWVYGYTF
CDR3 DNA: TGCGCCAGCAGCCCAGGACAGGGCTGGGTCTATGGCTACACCTTC

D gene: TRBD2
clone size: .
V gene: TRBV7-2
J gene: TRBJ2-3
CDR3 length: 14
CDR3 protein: CASSSVAGGPTQYF
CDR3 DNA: TGTGCCAGCAGCTCAGTAGCGGGGGGGCCGACGCAGTATTTT

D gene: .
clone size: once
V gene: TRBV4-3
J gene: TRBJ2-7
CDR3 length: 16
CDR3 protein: CASSQDPRDNGGEQYF
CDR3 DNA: TGCGCCAGCAGCCAAGACCCCCGGGACAATGGTGGGGAGCAGTACTTC

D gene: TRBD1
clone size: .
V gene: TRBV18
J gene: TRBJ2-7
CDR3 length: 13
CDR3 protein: CASSPDRRYEQYF
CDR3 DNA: TGTGCCAGCTCACCGGACAGGCGGTACGAGCAGTACTTC

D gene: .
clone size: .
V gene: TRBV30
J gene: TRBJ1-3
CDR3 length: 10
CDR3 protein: CASSGNTIYF
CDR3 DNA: TGTGCCTCGTCTGGAAACACCATATATTTT

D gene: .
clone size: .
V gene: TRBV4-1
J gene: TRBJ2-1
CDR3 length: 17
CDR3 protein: CASSRQGLVLSYNEQFF
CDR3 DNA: TGCGCCAGCAGCCGACAGGGACTCGTTCTCTCCTACAATGAGCAGTTCTTC

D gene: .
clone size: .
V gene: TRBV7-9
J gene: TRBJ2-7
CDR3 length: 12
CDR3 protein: CASSNQGREQYF
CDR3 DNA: TGTGCCAGCAGCAATCAGGGACGCGAGCAGTACTTC

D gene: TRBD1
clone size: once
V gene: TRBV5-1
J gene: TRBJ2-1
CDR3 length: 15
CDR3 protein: CASSLTGGDFYEQFF
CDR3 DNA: TGCGCCAGCAGCTTGACAGGGGGTGATTTCTATGAGCAGTTCTTC

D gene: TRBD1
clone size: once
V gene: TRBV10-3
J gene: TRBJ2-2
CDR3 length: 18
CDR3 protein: CAISDPRLGQGITGELFF
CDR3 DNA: TGTGCCATCAGTGATCCCAGGTTGGGACAGGGTATAACCGGGGAGCTGTTTTTT

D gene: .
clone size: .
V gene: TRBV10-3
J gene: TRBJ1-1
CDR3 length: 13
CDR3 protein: CAISDRTNTEAFF
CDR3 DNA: TGTGCCATCAGTGACCGCACGAACACTGAAGCTTTCTTT

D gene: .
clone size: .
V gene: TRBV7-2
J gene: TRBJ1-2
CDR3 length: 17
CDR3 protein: CASSSRQGKDYNYGYTF
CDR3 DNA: TGTGCCAGCAGCTCTAGACAAGGGAAAGACTATAACTATGGCTACACCTTC

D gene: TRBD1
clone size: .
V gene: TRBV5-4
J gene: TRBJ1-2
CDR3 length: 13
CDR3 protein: CASSLWDRAPLTF
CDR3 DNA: TGTGCCAGCAGCTTGTGGGACAGGGCTCCGCTCACCTTC

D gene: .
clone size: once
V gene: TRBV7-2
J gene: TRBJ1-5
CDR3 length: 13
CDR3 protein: CASSLSFVQPQHF
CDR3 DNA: TGTGCCAGCAGCTTATCATTTGTTCAGCCCCAGCATTTT

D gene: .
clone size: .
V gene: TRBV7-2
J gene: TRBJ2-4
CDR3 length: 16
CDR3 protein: CASSLGGTLAKNIQYF
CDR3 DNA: TGTGCCAGCAGCTTAGGGGGAACTCTAGCCAAAAACATTCAGTACTTC

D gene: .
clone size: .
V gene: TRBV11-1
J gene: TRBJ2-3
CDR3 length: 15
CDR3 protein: CASSRGGQSTDTQYF
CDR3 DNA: TGTGCCAGCAGCCGCGGGGGACAGAGCACAGATACGCAGTATTTT

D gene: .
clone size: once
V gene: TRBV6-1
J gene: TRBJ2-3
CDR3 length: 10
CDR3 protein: CASSELGQYF
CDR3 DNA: TGTGCCAGCAGTGAGCTGGGGCAGTATTTT

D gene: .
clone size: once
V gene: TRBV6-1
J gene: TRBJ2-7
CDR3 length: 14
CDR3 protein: CASSSETGSYEQYF
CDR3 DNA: TGTGCCAGCAGCTCGGAGACCGGCTCCTACGAGCAGTACTTC

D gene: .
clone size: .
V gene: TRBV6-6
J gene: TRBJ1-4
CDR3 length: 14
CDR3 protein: CASRTRDENEKLFF
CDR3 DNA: TGTGCCAGCAGGACCCGGGACGAAAATGAAAAACTGTTTTTT

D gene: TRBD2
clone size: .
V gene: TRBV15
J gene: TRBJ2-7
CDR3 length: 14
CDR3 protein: CATSRDRGGYEQYF
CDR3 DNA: TGTGCCACCAGCAGAGATCGCGGGGGCTACGAGCAGTACTTC

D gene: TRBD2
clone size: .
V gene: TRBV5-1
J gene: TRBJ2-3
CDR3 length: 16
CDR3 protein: CASSLALAGSTDTQYF
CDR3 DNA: TGCGCCAGCAGCTTGGCTCTAGCGGGGAGCACAGATACGCAGTATTTT

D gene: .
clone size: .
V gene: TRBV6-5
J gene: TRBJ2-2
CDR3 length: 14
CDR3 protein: CASMGGAGTGELFF
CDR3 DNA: TGTGCCAGCATGGGGGGGGCCGGCACCGGGGAGCTGTTTTTT

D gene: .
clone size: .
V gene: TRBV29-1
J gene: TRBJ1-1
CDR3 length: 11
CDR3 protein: CSVTGNTEAFF
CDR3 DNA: TGCAGCGTTACAGGGAACACTGAAGCTTTCTTT

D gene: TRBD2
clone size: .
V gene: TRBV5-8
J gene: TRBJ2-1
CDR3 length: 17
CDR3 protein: CASSLFGGAGSYNEQFF
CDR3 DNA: TGTGCCAGCAGCTTGTTCGGGGGGGCCGGTTCCTACAATGAGCAGTTCTTC

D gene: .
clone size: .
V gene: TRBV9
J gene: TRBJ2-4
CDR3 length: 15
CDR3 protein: CASSVGSGAKNIQYF
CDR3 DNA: TGTGCCAGCAGCGTAGGTTCGGGGGCCAAAAACATTCAGTACTTC